This T cell receptor (beta chain) was found in a study of T cell responses to AZD1222 COVID-19 vaccine. The study's findings and limits: A mostly white British donor set with more females was recruited, and clonal diversity was possibly underestimated. Repertoire sampling occurred only after the peak T cell response.

Turning to this clone: Its antigen is still unknown.

Assay used: immunoSEQ multiplex PCR; TCRdb lists only in-frame clones, some missing. The data contain 150,000 to 180,000 clones, less than 90% of them singletons. The V gene's germline CDR1 is KGHSH and CDR2 LQKENI. CDR3 length: 13 residues. V was cut by 4 bases and J by 4 bases, with 8 bases left in between. The material sequenced was peripheral blood, taken on day 0 of AZD1222 vaccination. The chain links TRBV18 to TRBJ1-5, with D unclear. The sequence derives from an adult in good health. The CDR3 loop reads CASSLGVNQPQHF. The CDR3 nucleotides read TGTGCCAGCTCACTTGGGGTAAATCAGCCCCAGCATTTT.